This passage covers 14 T cell receptor beta chains from one sample sequenced in a study of T cell clonality in common variable immunodeficiency. TCRdb keeps only in-frame clones here, not all; method: immunoSEQ multiplex PCR. The specimen gives around 40,000 clones without singletons; the ten biggest hold 2.5% to 3%. Sequences were obtained from peripheral blood mononuclear cells. The receptors here all came from a person between 18 and 70 years old in good health.

This clone was seen repeatedly, ten times or more. Coverage ceases 3 residues before the CDR3 finishes, and the germline J gene fills in the end. The chain combines TRBV4-2 with TRBJ2-7, with 12 bases identical to TRBD2. Trimming at V came to 4 bases and at J to 4 bases, leaving 11 bases not matched to a gene. CDR1 LGHNA and CDR2 YNFKEQ come from the germline V gene. The CDR3 extends over 17 amino acids. The sequenced CDR3 bases are TGTGCCAGCAGCCTGAAGAGACTAGCGGGAGAAGAGTACGAG. This codes for CASSLKRLAGEEYE. The CDR3 in its entirety is CASSLKRLAGEEYEQYF.

This clone has ten or more counts. Coverage ceases 3 residues before the CDR3 finishes, and the germline J gene fills in the end. V gene TRBV7-3 combines with J gene TRBJ2-1; 11 bases map to TRBD2. Germline CDR1 SGHTA, CDR2 FQGTGA. J gave up 4 bases and V 4 bases, and 3 bases lay outside the gene matches. CDR3 length: 15 amino acids. The CDR3 protein is CASSSLAGGYNEQFF. Partial CDR3 DNA: TGTGCCAGCAGCTCCCTAGCGGGGGGTTACAATGAG. Variable domain in full (rest from reference TRBV7-3 and TRBJ2-1): GAGVSQTPSNKVTEKGKYVELRCDPISGHTALYWYRQSLGQGPEFLIYFQGTGAADDSGLPNDRFFAVRPEGSVSTLKIQRTERGDSAVYLCASSSLAGGYNEQFFGPGTRLTVL.

This clone was seen repeatedly, ten times or more. Read data end 3 residues before the CDR3 end; the end is taken from the germline J gene. This chain uses TRBV30 with TRBJ2-5; 8 nucleotides line up with TRBD2. After removal of 2 bases from V and 7 bases from J, the junction contained 6 bases not matched to a gene. The germline V gene encodes CDR1 GTSNPN and CDR2 SVGIG (reference sequence). The CDR3 length is 13 residues. The CDR3 sequence: CAWSSSGEGTQYF. The CDR3 DNA, read in part, is TGTGCCTGGAGTAGTAGCGGGGAAGGGACC.

The sample holds many counts of this clone. The read finishes 3 residues shy of the CDR3 end, and the germline J gene is used to complete it. This sequence joins TRBV20-1 and TRBJ2-1; D ambiguous. Germline CDR1 and CDR2: DFQATT and SNEGSKA (reference sequence). The ends were cut back, 5 bases at V and 4 bases at J, with 18 bases in the middle. This CDR3 region has 15 residues. This chain's CDR3 is CSAQSGHTTYNEQFF. The part of the CDR3 DNA that was read is TGCAGTGCTCAGAGTGGCCACACGACTTACAATGAG.

In its sample, this clone was seen many times. The read finishes 3 residues shy of the CDR3 end, and the germline J gene is used to complete it. The V call is TRBV5-1, the J call TRBJ1-6, with 9 bases fitting TRBD1. CDR3 size: 13 residues. V was pared by 7 bases and J by 7 bases, with 3 bases of the junction left unmatched. Germline V gives CDR1 SGHRS, CDR2 YFSETQ. The CDR3 region is CASRDRENSPLHF. Partial CDR3 DNA: TGCGCCAGCCGGGACAGGGAAAATTCACCC.

As concerns this clone: The CDR3 extends 3 residues past the end of the read, so its final part is completed from the germline J gene. V is TRBV7-9 and J is TRBJ2-1, with D perhaps matching TRBD1 (5 bases). The germline CDR1 and CDR2 sequences are SEHNR and FQNEAQ (reference sequence). Trimming took off 5 bases at V and 6 bases at J, with 17 bases between the two ends. The CDR3 loop spans 15 amino acids. CDR3 region: CASSLVVGASNEQFF. The CDR3 bases that were read are TGTGCCAGCAGCCTGGTGGTAGGGGCCTCCAATGAG.

This clone was counted between two and nine times. Relative to the germline gene, one junction end is altered; a read error may explain this. The CDR3 goes on 3 residues after the read ends, and that part is filled in from the germline J gene. V is TRBV7-9 and J is TRBJ2-7, with TRBD2 matching over 7 bases. CDR1 and CDR2 (germline): SEHNR, FQNEAQ (reference sequence). The CDR3 length is 13 residues. CDR3 DNA, as far as it was read: TGTCCCAGCAGCTTAGTGGGGGGGTACGAG. It yields the protein CPSSLVGGYE. The whole CDR3 is CPSSLVGGYEQYF.

In its sample, this clone was seen many times. From the germline J gene comes the end of the CDR3, since the read stops 3 residues before it. The chain employs TRBV7-9 and TRBJ2-7, with D hard to call. Germline CDR1 and CDR2: SEHNR and FQNEAQ (reference sequence). V was clipped by 2 bases and J by 5 bases, with 4 bases between them. CDR3 size: 11 residues. The DNA read from the CDR3 is TGTGCCAGCAGCTTACAGGACGAG. This translates into CASSLQDE. From start to end, the CDR3 is CASSLQDEQYF. Complete variable domain (other parts from reference TRBV7-9 and TRBJ2-7): DTGVSQNPRHKITKRGQNVTFRCDPISEHNRLYWYRQTLGQGPEFLTYFQNEAQLEKSRLLSDRFSAERPKGSFSTLEIQRTEQGDSAMYLCASSLQDEQYFGPGTRLTVT.

This clone was counted many times. The read terminates 3 residues ahead of where the CDR3 ends, so the germline J gene completes it. V gene TRBV4-2 combines with J gene TRBJ1-4; no clear D. The CDR3 is 15 amino acids. Trimming pared 6 bases from V and 0 bases from J, leaving 11 bases between. The germline V gene has CDR1 LGHNA and CDR2 YNFKEQ. CDR3: CASRNLQTTNEKLFF. Partial CDR3 DNA: TGTGCCAGCAGAAATCTCCAGACAACTAATGAAAAA.

This clone has a count of ten or more. The read finishes 3 residues shy of the CDR3 end, and the germline J gene is used to complete it. The chain links TRBV19 to TRBJ2-7; 9 bases are a match to TRBD1. Trimming took 10 bases from V and 5 from J; bases not matched to a gene: 12. In germline, CDR1 is LNHDA, CDR2 SQIVND (reference sequence). The CDR3 loop spans 14 amino acids. The part of the CDR3 DNA that was read is TGTGCCACCAAGGTTGGGACAGGGACCCACGAG. This codes for CATKVGTGTHE. The full-length CDR3 reads as CATKVGTGTHEQYF.

This clone has ten or more counts. Read data end 3 residues before the CDR3 end; the end is taken from the germline J gene. This chain uses TRBV30 with TRBJ2-3; 10 bases fit TRBD1. The CDR3 has 13 amino acids. CDR1 GTSNPN and CDR2 SVGIG come from the germline V gene (reference sequence). CDR3 DNA, as far as it was read: TGTGCCGGGGACAGGGGAATTCGAGAGACG. Encoded protein: CAGDRGIRET. The whole CDR3 protein reads CAGDRGIRETQYF.

Of note for this clone: The read finishes 3 residues shy of the CDR3 end, and the germline J gene is used to complete it. This chain connects TRBV19 to TRBJ2-2; 7 bases are a match to TRBD2. J gave up 5 bases and V 1 base, and 4 bases lay outside the gene matches. The CDR3 totals 15 residues. Germline assignment: CDR1 LNHDA and CDR2 SQIVND (reference sequence). The covered CDR3 bases are TGTGCCAGTAGTATAGCGGGGGGAAGGACCGGGGAG. Translating gives CASSIAGGRTGE. In full, the CDR3 reads CASSIAGGRTGELFF.

This clone has ten or more counts. The read ends 3 residues shy of where the CDR3 ends; the end is completed using the germline J gene. The rearrangement uses TRBV29-1 and TRBJ1-2; D not certain. Looked up from germline, CDR1 is SQVTM and CDR2 is ANQGSEA. The V gene lost 1 base and the J gene lost 4 bases, with 10 bases spanning the gap. The CDR3 is made up of 13 amino acids. The CDR3 DNA, read in part, is TGCAGCGTTGAAGGTGACACCATCTATGGC. Its protein is CSVEGDTIYG. From start to end, the CDR3 is CSVEGDTIYGYTF.

This clone was observed many times. The sequence runs out 3 residues before the end of the CDR3; the remainder is reconstructed from the germline J gene. The rearrangement uses TRBV29-1 and TRBJ1-1; D is ambiguous. Germline values: CDR1 SQVTM, CDR2 ANQGSEA. The CDR3 runs 15 residues. Trimming removed 4 bases from V and 1 base from J, with 16 bases in between. The CDR3 is CSVGPFRLQNTEAFF. The DNA read from the CDR3 is TGCAGCGTTGGCCCCTTCCGTTTACAGAACACTGAA.